This T cell receptor (beta chain) is drawn from a study of untreated major depressive disorder. Broader study findings: Generalizability is limited by the comparatively small study sample. Depressed patients' CD4+ T cells carried increased TRBV05-01 (Vbeta 5.1) usage versus control CD4+ T cells. All top five TRBV05-01 clones per subject were private clones.

Germline CDR1 is MNHEY and CDR2 is SVGAGI. CDR3 length: 14 residues. V trimming: 8 bases; J trimming: 4 bases; junction bases outside the gene matches: 8. Sequenced by immunoSEQ multiplex PCR; TCRdb stores in-frame clones only, minus some. The repertoire holds under 20,000 clones, 92% seen once, with 0.6% in the top ten. On this clone itself: Its antigen is unidentified.

CD4+ T cells were isolated from thawed PBMCs by magnetic negative selection. This receptor was taken from a woman in her thirties or forties with major depressive disorder. Sequencing used CD4+ T cells from PBMCs. The chain couples TRBV6-5 to TRBJ1-2; 9 nucleotides match TRBD1. The CDR3 region is CASGSTDRGYGYTF. Written as DNA, the CDR3 is TGTGCCAGCGGCTCCACGGACAGGGGCTATGGCTACACCTTC.